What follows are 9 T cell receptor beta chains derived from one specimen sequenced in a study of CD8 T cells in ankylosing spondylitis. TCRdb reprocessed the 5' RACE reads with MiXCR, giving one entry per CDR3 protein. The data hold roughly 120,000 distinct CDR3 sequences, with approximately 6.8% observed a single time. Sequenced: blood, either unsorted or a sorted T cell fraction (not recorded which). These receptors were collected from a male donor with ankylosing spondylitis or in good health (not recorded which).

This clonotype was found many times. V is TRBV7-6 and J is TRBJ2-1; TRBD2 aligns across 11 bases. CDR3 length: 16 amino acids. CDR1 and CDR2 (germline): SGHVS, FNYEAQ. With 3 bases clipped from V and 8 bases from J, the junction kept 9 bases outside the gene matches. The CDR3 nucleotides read TGTGCCAGCAGCTTGCAGAGACTAGCGGGATCTTATGAGCAGTTCTTC. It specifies CASSLQRLAGSYEQFF.

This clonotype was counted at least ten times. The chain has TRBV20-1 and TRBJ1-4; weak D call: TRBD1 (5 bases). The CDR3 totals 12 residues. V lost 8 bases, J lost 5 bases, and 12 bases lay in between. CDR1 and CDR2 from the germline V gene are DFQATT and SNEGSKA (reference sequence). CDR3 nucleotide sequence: TGCAGTTTGGGCCAGGGAAATGAAAAACTGTTTTTT. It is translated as CSLGQGNEKLFF.

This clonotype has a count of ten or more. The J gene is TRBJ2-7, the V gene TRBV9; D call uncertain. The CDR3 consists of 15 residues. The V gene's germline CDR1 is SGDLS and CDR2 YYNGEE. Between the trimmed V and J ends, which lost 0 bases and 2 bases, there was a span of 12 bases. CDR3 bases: TGTGCCAGCAGCGTAGCGCCGGGCCCAGCCTACGAGCAGTACTTC. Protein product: CASSVAPGPAYEQYF.

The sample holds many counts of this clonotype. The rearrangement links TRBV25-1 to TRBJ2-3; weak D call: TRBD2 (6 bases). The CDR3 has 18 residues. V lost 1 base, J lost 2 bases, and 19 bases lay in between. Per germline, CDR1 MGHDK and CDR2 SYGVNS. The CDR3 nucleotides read TGTGCCAGCAGTGAATTTGGACTACAGTCGGGAATCACAGATACGCAGTATTTT. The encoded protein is CASSEFGLQSGITDTQYF.

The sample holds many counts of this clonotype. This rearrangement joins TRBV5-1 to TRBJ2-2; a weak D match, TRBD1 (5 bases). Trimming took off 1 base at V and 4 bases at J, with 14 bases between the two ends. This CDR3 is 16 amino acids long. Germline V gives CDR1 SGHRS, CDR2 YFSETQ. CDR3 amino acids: CASSLSPGSVTGELFF. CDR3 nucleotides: TGCGCCAGCAGCTTGTCCCCAGGGTCGGTCACCGGGGAGCTGTTTTTT.

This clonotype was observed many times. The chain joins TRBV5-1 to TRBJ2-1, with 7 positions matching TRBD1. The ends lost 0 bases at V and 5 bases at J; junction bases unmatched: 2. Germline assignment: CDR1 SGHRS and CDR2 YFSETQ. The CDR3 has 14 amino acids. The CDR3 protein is CASSLGDSHNEQFF. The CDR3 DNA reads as TGCGCCAGCAGCTTGGGGGACAGCCACAATGAGCAGTTCTTC.

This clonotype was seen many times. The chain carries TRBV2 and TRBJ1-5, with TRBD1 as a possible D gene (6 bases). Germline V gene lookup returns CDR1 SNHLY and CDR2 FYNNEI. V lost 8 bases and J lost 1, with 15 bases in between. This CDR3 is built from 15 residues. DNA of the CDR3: TGTGCCAGCGTAGAAGACAGGCCAAGCAATCAGCCCCAGCATTTT. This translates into CASVEDRPSNQPQHF.

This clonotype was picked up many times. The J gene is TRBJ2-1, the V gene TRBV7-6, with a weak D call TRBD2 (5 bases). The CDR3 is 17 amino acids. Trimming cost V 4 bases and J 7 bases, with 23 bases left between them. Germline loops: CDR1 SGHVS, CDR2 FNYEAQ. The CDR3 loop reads CASSSLPPPGKKNEQFF. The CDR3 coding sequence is TGTGCCAGCAGCTCGCTCCCCCCCCCGGGAAAGAAGAATGAGCAGTTCTTC.

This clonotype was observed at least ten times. Here the CDR3 DNA reads TGCAGTGCTAGAGACGCACAGCGCGGGGTTGAGCAGTTCTTC. It encodes CSARDAQRGVEQFF. This sequence joins TRBV20-1 and TRBJ2-1; D perhaps matches TRBD2 (6 bases). Between the trimmed V and J ends, which lost 0 bases and 9 bases, there was a span of 15 bases. This CDR3 region has 14 residues. CDR1 is DFQATT, CDR2 SNEGSKA, per germline (reference sequence).